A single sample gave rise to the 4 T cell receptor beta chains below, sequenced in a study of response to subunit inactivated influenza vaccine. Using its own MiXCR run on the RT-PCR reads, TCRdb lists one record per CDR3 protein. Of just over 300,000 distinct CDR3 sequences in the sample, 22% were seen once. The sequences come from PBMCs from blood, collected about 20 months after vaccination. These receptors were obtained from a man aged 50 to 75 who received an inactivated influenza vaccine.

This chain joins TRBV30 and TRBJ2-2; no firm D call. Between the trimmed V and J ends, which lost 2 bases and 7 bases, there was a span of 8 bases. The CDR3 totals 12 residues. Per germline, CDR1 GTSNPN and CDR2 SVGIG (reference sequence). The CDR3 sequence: CAWSHYGGELFF. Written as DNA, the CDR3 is TGTGCCTGGAGTCATTATGGCGGGGAGCTGTTTTTT.

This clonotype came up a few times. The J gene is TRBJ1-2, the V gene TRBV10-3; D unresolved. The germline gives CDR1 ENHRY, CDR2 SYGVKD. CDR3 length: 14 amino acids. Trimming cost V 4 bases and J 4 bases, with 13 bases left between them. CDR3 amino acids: CAISGRGGTYGYTF. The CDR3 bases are TGTGCCATCAGTGGTCGGGGTGGCACCTATGGCTACACCTTC.

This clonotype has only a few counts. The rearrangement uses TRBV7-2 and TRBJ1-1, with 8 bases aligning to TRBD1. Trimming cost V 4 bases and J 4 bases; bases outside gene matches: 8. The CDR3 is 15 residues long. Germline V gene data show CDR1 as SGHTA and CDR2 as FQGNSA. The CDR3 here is CASSSSGGLGTEAFF. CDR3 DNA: TGTGCCAGCAGCTCGTCAGGGGGCTTGGGCACTGAAGCTTTCTTT. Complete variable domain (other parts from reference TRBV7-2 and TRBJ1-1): GAGVSQSPSNKVTEKGKDVELRCDPISGHTALYWYRQSLGQGLEFLIYFQGNSAPDKSGLPSDRFSAERTGGSVSTLTIQRTQQEDSAVYLCASSSSGGLGTEAFFGQGTRLTVV.

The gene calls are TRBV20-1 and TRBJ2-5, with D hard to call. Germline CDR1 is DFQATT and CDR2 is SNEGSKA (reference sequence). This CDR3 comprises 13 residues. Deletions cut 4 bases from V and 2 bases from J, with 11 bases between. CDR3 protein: CSAKFELQETQYF. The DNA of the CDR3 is TGCAGTGCTAAATTCGAGTTGCAAGAGACCCAGTACTTC.